Here is one T cell receptor beta chain with its context. These data originate in a study of blood T cell repertoires in COVID-19. At the level of the study: The cDNA or gDNA used as material had been derived from T cells, B-cell-depleted T cells, or PBMCs.

Generated by immunoSEQ multiplex PCR, the TCRdb table keeps only in-frame clones and is missing some. The table includes approximately 350,000 clones, approximately 90% detected once. J lost 4 bases, V lost 0 bases, and 4 bases had no gene match. The CDR3 has 16 residues. Germline V gene data show CDR1 as WNHNN and CDR2 as SYGVQD (reference sequence). The rearrangement uses TRBV10-1 and TRBJ2-5; 11 nucleotides agree with TRBD1. This sequence originates from a woman aged 18-29 years who had recovered from COVID-19. The specimen was peripheral blood. CDR3 protein: CASSESKGQGGETQYF. CDR3 nucleotide sequence: TGCGCCAGCAGTGAGTCGAAGGGACAGGGGGGAGAGACCCAGTACTTC.